The 27 T cell receptor beta chains given below trace back to one sample, sequenced in a study of blood T cells in healthy people across ages. A sample-barcoded 5' primer and a J-beta primer mix were used in a second PCR of about 7 to 12 cycles. Using its own MiXCR run on the 5' RACE reads, TCRdb lists one record per CDR3 protein. The sample consists of approximately 600,000 distinct CDR3 sequences, under 65% of them appearing once. The sequenced sample consisted of blood. The receptors were gathered from a man aged 55 to 70 in good health.

The CDR3 sequence: CSASRGGSGTQYF. CDR3 nucleotides: TGCAGTGCTAGTCGGGGGGGTAGCGGGACCCAGTACTTC. V usage is TRBV20-1 and J usage is TRBJ2-5; 8 bases agree with TRBD2. The CDR3 spans 13 residues. V dropped 3 bases and J dropped 7; count of bases not matched to a gene: 7. Germline loops: CDR1 DFQATT, CDR2 SNEGSKA (reference sequence).

This rearrangement joins TRBV12-3 or TRBV12-4 to TRBJ1-5; tentatively, D is TRBD1 (5 bases). V lost 6 bases to trimming and J lost 3 bases, with 12 bases between them. The CDR3 totals 14 residues. The CDR3 reads CASRAPGPNQPQHF. CDR3 DNA sequence: TGTGCCAGCAGGGCACCGGGGCCCAATCAGCCCCAGCATTTT.

This clonotype was seen only a few times. The chain is built from TRBV9 and TRBJ2-1; maybe TRBD2 (7 bases). The ends were cut back, 0 bases at V and 4 bases at J, with 11 bases in the middle. Per germline, CDR1 SGDLS and CDR2 YYNGEE. There are 15 residues in the CDR3. The CDR3 loop reads CASSVEGGPYNEQFF. The CDR3, as DNA: TGTGCCAGCAGCGTAGAGGGGGGGCCATACAATGAGCAGTTCTTC.

The sample holds a few counts of this clonotype. The CDR3 sequence is CASSQEASGTYEQYF. CDR3 nucleotide sequence: TGCGCCAGCAGCCAAGAGGCTAGCGGGACCTACGAGCAGTACTTC. This sequence joins TRBV4-1 and TRBJ2-7, with TRBD2 identical over 9 bases. Trimming removed 0 bases from V and 2 bases from J; junction bases left unmatched: 2. CDR1 and CDR2 from the germline V gene are MGHRA and YSYEKL. CDR3 size: 15 residues.

The chain couples TRBV3-1 to TRBJ2-1; 8 nucleotides line up with TRBD1. This CDR3 has 15 residues. The V and J ends lost 6 bases and 6 bases, in that order; junction bases with no gene match: 10. In germline, CDR1 is LGHDT, CDR2 YNNKEL (reference sequence). This CDR3 is CASSRPGTGINEQFF. CDR3 coding DNA: TGTGCCAGCAGTCGCCCCGGGACAGGCATCAATGAGCAGTTCTTC.

This chain connects TRBV7-9 to TRBJ2-5; 14 nucleotides align to TRBD2. The germline V gene encodes CDR1 SEHNR and CDR2 FQNEAQ (reference sequence). Germline trimming cut 6 bases from V and 0 bases from J; bases unmatched to any gene: 6. CDR3 size: 17 residues. The CDR3 DNA reads TGTGCCAGCAGTTCCGGACTAGCGGGGGGATACCAAGAGACCCAGTACTTC. Its protein is CASSSGLAGGYQETQYF.

The chain couples TRBV5-1 to TRBJ2-7, with D perhaps matching TRBD1 (5 bases). The DNA matches TRBJ2-5 better at its end, which makes the J call doubtful. Germline lookup yields CDR1 SGHRS and CDR2 YFSETQ. The CDR3 totals 13 residues. Here the CDR3 reads CASSPYLGVTQYF. CDR3 bases: TGCGCCAGCAGCCCATACCTAGGGGTGACCCAGTACTTC.

This clonotype was counted between two and nine times. V and J are TRBV10-3 and TRBJ2-1; 11 nucleotides align to TRBD2. The junction had 6 bases not matched to a gene; V was cut back by 5 bases and J by 6 bases. This CDR3 contains 15 residues. Germline V gene sequence: CDR1 ENHRY, CDR2 SYGVKD. CDR3 region: CAISSTSGKSNEQFF. The CDR3 DNA follows: TGTGCCATCAGTTCGACTAGCGGGAAGAGCAATGAGCAGTTCTTC.

This clonotype was detected only a few times. The genes are TRBV12-5 and TRBJ2-5; D gene unclear. The ends were cut back, 5 bases at V and 5 bases at J, with 9 bases in the middle. Germline values: CDR1 LGHNT, CDR2 FRNRAP. This CDR3 region has 12 residues. This CDR3 reads CASGPRVETQYF. CDR3 coding DNA: TGTGCTAGTGGTCCCCGGGTGGAGACCCAGTACTTC.

As DNA, the CDR3 is TGCAGTGCTGTCCTTAGCGGCTCCTACAATGAGCAGTTCTTC. This translates into CSAVLSGSYNEQFF. V is TRBV20-1 and J is TRBJ2-1; possible D gene TRBD2, 6 bases. CDR1 and CDR2 from the germline V gene are DFQATT and SNEGSKA (reference sequence). Trimming removed 5 bases at V and 0 bases at J, with 11 bases between. The CDR3 runs to 14 residues.

This clonotype was detected a few times. The rearrangement joins TRBV5-1 to TRBJ2-5; 7 bases agree with TRBD2. The CDR3 sequence is 14 residues long. V shed 2 bases and J 1 base; nucleotides not matched to a gene: 2. In germline, CDR1 is SGHRS, CDR2 YFSETQ. The CDR3 bases are TGCGCCAGCAGCTTTGGGACTATCCAAGAGACCCAGTACTTC. Translated: CASSFGTIQETQYF.

The chain carries TRBV20-1 and TRBJ2-3, with TRBD2 identical over 8 bases. CDR3 length: 14 amino acids. With V trimmed by 1 base and J by 5 bases, 5 bases remained unmatched. The germline V gene encodes CDR1 DFQATT and CDR2 SNEGSKA (reference sequence). The DNA of the CDR3 is TGCAGTGCTAGAGCGGGGGGGGAGGGAGATACGCAGTATTTT. As protein: CSARAGGEGDTQYF.

The gene calls are TRBV2 and TRBJ1-1, with 8 bases identical to TRBD1. V lost 6 bases, J lost 3 bases, and 0 bases stayed unmatched. In germline, CDR1 is SNHLY, CDR2 FYNNEI. The CDR3 covers 12 residues. The CDR3 DNA sequence: TGTGCCAGCAGGGACAGGGACACTGAAGCTTTCTTT. It codes for CASRDRDTEAFF.

The chain employs TRBV10-1 and TRBJ1-2; the D gene is possibly TRBD1 (5 bases). Trimming removed 2 bases from V and 4 bases from J, with 11 bases in between. The CDR3 extends over 14 amino acids. Per germline, CDR1 WNHNN and CDR2 SYGVQD (reference sequence). As DNA, the CDR3 is TGCGCCAGCAGTGAGCCGACAGAGCTCTATGGCTACACCTTC. Encoded protein: CASSEPTELYGYTF.

In nucleotides, the CDR3 is TGTGCCAGCCCCCGGACAGGGGCTAGCACAGATACGCAGTATTTT. Translated, it gives CASPRTGASTDTQYF. This chain uses TRBV27 with TRBJ2-3, with 9 bases that match TRBD1. Trimming cost V 8 bases and J 0 bases; bases outside gene matches: 6. From germline, CDR1 is MNHEY and CDR2 SMNVEV (reference sequence). This CDR3 region has 15 residues.

The rearrangement joins TRBV7-9 to TRBJ2-5; D might be TRBD2 (5 bases). Germline loops: CDR1 SEHNR, CDR2 FQNEAQ (reference sequence). CDR3 length equals 14 residues. V was trimmed by 1 base and J by 5 bases, leaving 11 bases between them. The CDR3 loop is CASSLGSSTETQYF. The CDR3, as DNA: TGTGCCAGCAGCTTAGGTTCTAGCACGGAGACCCAGTACTTC.

In regard to this clonotype: A much more abundant neighbour one base away suggests this may be a read error. The chain recombines TRBV29-1 with TRBJ2-7; 7 bases line up with TRBD2. The DNA end is more similar to TRBJ2-5, so the J call may be wrong. The CDR3 is 15 residues long. Germline CDR1 SQVTM, CDR2 ANQGSEA. This CDR3 is CNAELLRGSGETQYF. The CDR3 DNA sequence: TGCAACGCCGAACTGCTACGGGGTAGCGGGGAGACCCAGTACTTC.

A few counts support this clonotype. The gene calls are TRBV29-1 and TRBJ2-5; maybe TRBD2 (6 bases). The V end lost 0 bases, the J end lost 4 bases, and 15 bases lay between the germline ends. The CDR3 spans 15 residues. Germline V gene data show CDR1 as SQVTM and CDR2 as ANQGSEA. CDR3 sequence: CSVEDVAGPRETQYF. CDR3 coding DNA: TGCAGCGTTGAAGATGTGGCGGGGCCGCGAGAGACCCAGTACTTC.

Written as DNA, the CDR3 is TGTGCCATCAGTGGAGGGGCAGGGGGCTCAGATACGCAGTATTTT. Translating gives CAISGGAGGSDTQYF. This chain joins TRBV10-3 and TRBJ2-3, with 8 bases that match TRBD1. The germline V gene has CDR1 ENHRY and CDR2 SYGVKD. The CDR3 contains 15 residues. The V gene end was trimmed by 4 bases and the J gene end by 4 bases; junction bases not matched to a gene: 7.

The rearrangement joins TRBV25-1 to TRBJ2-5, with TRBD2 identical over 10 bases. Germline lookup yields CDR1 MGHDK and CDR2 SYGVNS. The CDR3 loop spans 17 amino acids. The trim removed 2 bases at V and 7 bases at J, leaving 13 bases unmatched. The CDR3 bases are TGTGCCAGCAGTGAAGGTGGAGCGGGGGGGCGTATGGTGACCCAGTACTTC. Its translation: CASSEGGAGGRMVTQYF.

This clonotype was seen at least ten times. CDR3: CSAPDRGLRETQYF. In DNA form, the CDR3 reads TGCAGCGCTCCTGACAGGGGGCTTCGAGAGACCCAGTACTTC. The V gene is TRBV29-1, the J gene TRBJ2-5; 10 nucleotides align to TRBD1. V was clipped by 7 bases and J by 4 bases; unmatched bases: 9. The length of the CDR3 is 14 residues. Germline CDR1 and CDR2: SQVTM and ANQGSEA.

V usage is TRBV9 and J usage is TRBJ1-2; no reliable D call. Germline lookup yields CDR1 SGDLS and CDR2 YYNGEE. The ends were cut back, 1 base at V and 7 bases at J, with 8 bases in the middle. The CDR3 consists of 12 residues. The CDR3 region has the DNA TGTGCCAGCAGCGTAATTCGGGGTGGCTACACCTTC. This translates into CASSVIRGGYTF. Variable domain in full (rest from reference TRBV9 and TRBJ1-2): DSGVTQTPKHLITATGQRVTLRCSPRSGDLSVYWYQQSLDQGLQFLIQYYNGEERAKGNILERFSAQQFPDLHSELNLSSLELGDSALYFCASSVIRGGYTFGSGTRLTVV.

This clonotype was seen only a few times. CDR3 sequence (DNA): TGTGCCATCAGCCCACAGGGCAATTCACCCCTCCACTTT. It specifies CAISPQGNSPLHF. The chain has TRBV10-3 and TRBJ1-6; maybe TRBD1 (6 bases). CDR3 length equals 13 residues. Germline lookup yields CDR1 ENHRY and CDR2 SYGVKD. The germline V and J ends were trimmed by 6 bases and 7 bases, with 10 bases remaining between them.

The chain is built from TRBV12-3 or TRBV12-4 and TRBJ1-2, with 7 bases aligning to TRBD1. The V segment lost 5 bases and the J segment 6 bases; nucleotides outside the gene matches: 12. The CDR3 sequence is 15 residues long. CDR3: CASSPHFTGAHGYTF. The CDR3 coding sequence is TGTGCCAGCAGTCCCCACTTTACAGGGGCCCATGGCTACACCTTC.

The table lists this clonotype with a few counts. The chain joins TRBV7-2 to TRBJ2-5; D is unclear. CDR3 length: 16 amino acids. Germline V gene data show CDR1 as SGHTA and CDR2 as FQGNSA. V lost 2 bases and J lost 5, with 18 bases in between. The CDR3 nucleotides are TGTGCCAGCAGCTTATATGGAGACCGCTCCAGGGAGACCCAGTACTTC. It specifies CASSLYGDRSRETQYF.

The chain carries TRBV10-3 and TRBJ1-1, with D possibly being TRBD1 (5 bases). The CDR3 extends over 16 amino acids. Germline CDR1 and CDR2: ENHRY and SYGVKD. The germline V and J ends were trimmed by 0 bases and 4 bases, with 15 bases remaining between them. The DNA of the CDR3 is TGTGCCATCAGTGAGTCGATGGGCTCTGGGGGCACTGAAGCTTTCTTT. Translation: CAISESMGSGGTEAFF.

The chain uses TRBV29-1 and TRBJ2-5; 8 bases fit TRBD1. Germline CDR1 is SQVTM and CDR2 is ANQGSEA. The CDR3 has 13 residues. J lost 5 bases, V lost 4 bases, and 6 bases had no gene match. CDR3 DNA: TGCAGCGTTGGGACCAGGGGGCAGGAGACCCAGTACTTC. This translates into CSVGTRGQETQYF.